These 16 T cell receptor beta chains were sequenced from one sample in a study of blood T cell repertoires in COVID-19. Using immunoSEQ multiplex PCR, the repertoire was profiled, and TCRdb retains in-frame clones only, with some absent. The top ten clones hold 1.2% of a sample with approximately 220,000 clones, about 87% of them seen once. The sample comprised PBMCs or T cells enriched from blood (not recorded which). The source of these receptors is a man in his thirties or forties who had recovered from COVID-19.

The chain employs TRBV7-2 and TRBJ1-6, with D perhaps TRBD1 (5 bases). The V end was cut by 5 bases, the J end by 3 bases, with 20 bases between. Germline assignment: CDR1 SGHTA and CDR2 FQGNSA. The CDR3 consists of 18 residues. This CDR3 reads CASSQQGGPGGYNSPLHF. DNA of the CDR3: TGTGCCAGCAGCCAGCAGGGAGGGCCGGGCGGCTATAATTCACCCCTCCACTTT.

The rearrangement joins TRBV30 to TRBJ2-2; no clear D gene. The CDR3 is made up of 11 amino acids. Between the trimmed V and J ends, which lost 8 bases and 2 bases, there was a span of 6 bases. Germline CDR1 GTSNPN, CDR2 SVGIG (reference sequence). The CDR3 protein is CARKNTGELFF. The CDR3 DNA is TGTGCCCGTAAAAACACCGGGGAGCTGTTTTTT.

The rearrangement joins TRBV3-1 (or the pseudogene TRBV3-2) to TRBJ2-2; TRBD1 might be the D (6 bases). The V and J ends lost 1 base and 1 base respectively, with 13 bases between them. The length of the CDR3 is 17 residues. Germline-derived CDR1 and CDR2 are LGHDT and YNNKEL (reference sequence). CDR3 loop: CASSQVRGTQNTGELFF. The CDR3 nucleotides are TGTGCCAGCAGCCAAGTTAGGGGGACACAGAACACCGGGGAGCTGTTTTTT.

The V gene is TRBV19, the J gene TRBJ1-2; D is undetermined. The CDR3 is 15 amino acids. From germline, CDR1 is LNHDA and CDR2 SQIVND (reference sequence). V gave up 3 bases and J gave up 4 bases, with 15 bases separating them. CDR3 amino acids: CASSISAGPLYGYTF. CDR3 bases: TGTGCCAGTAGTATTTCGGCAGGCCCTCTCTATGGCTACACCTTC.

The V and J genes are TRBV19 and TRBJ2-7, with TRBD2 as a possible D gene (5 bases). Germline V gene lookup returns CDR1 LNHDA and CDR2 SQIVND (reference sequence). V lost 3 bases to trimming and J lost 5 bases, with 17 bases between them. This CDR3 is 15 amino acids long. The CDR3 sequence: CASSMSGIVFHEQYF. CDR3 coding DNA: TGTGCCAGTAGTATGTCGGGGATCGTTTTCCACGAGCAGTACTTC.

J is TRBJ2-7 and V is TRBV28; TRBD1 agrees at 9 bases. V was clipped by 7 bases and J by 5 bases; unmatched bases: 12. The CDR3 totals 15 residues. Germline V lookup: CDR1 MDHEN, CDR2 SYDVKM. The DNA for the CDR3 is TGTGCCAGCAACGATTCCCCGACAGGGGGGAACGAGCAGTACTTC. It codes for CASNDSPTGGNEQYF.

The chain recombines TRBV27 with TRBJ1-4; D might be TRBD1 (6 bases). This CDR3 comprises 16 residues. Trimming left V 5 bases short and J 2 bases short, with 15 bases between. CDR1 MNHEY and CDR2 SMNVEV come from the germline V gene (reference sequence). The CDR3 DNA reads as TGTGCCAGCAGTACCCGTCTCAGGGGTACTAATGAAAAACTGTTTTTT. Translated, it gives CASSTRLRGTNEKLFF.

The CDR3 here is CAIPVAGGVTGANVLTF. The CDR3 nucleotides are TGTGCCATCCCCGTAGCGGGAGGGGTTACTGGGGCCAACGTCCTGACTTTC. The V call is TRBV28, the J call TRBJ2-6, with 11 bases aligning to TRBD2. Trimming removed 10 bases from V and 2 bases from J; junction bases left unmatched: 10. This CDR3 is built from 17 residues. Germline lookup yields CDR1 MDHEN and CDR2 SYDVKM.

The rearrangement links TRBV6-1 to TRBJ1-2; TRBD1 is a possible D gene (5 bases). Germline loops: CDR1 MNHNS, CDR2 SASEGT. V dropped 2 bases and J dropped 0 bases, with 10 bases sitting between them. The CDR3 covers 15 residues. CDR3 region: CASSELTGPNYGYTF. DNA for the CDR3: TGTGCCAGCAGTGAACTCACAGGCCCTAACTATGGCTACACCTTC.

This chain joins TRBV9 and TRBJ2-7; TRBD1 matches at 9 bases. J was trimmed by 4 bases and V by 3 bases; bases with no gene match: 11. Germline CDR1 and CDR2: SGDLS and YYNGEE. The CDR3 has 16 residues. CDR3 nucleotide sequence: TGTGCCAGCAGCGCCCGGACAGGGGCATTAAGGTACGAGCAGTACTTC. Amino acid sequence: CASSARTGALRYEQYF.

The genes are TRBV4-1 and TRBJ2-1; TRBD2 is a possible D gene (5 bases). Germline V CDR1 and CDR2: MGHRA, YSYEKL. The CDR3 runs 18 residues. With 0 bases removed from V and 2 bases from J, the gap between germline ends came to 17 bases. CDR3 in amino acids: CASSQDSVPGFPYNEQFF. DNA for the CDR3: TGCGCCAGCAGCCAAGATTCCGTTCCGGGGTTCCCCTACAATGAGCAGTTCTTC.

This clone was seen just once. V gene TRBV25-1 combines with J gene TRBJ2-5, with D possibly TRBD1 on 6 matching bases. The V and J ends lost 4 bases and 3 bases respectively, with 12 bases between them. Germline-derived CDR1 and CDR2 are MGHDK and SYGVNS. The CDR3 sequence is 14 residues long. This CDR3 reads CASSVRGEEETQYF. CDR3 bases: TGTGCCAGCAGTGTCAGGGGAGAGGAAGAGACCCAGTACTTC.

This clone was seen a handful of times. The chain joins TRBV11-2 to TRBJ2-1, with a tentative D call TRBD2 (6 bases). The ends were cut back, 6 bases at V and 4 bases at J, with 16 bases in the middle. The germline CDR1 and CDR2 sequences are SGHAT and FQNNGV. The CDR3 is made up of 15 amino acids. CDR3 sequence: CASRPNFGGYNEQFF. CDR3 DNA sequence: TGTGCCAGCAGACCAAATTTCGGGGGTTACAATGAGCAGTTCTTC.

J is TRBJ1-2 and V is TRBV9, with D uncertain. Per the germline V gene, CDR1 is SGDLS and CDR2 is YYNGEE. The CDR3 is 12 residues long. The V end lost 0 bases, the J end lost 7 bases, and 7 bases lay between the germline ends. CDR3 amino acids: CASSVAAGGYTF. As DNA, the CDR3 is TGTGCCAGCAGCGTAGCCGCCGGTGGCTACACCTTC.

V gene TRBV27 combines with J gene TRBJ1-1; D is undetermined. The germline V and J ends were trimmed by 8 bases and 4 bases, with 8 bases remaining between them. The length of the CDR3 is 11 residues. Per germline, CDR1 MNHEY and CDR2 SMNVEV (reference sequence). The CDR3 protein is CASCGPTEAFF. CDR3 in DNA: TGTGCCAGCTGTGGCCCCACTGAAGCTTTCTTT.

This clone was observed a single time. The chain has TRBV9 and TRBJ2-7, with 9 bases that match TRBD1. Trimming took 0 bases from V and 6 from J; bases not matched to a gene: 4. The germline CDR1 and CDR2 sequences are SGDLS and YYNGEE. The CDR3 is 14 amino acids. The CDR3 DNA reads TGTGCCAGCAGCGTAGGGGACAGGGTACTCGAGCAGTACTTC. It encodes CASSVGDRVLEQYF.